The subject of this entry is one TCR beta chain. This clonotype was detected a few times. The antigen it binds to is not known. No per-base quality is available; no much larger clone lies one base away. Every donor was a healthy Caucasian. The twin cohort comprised three pairs of female monozygotic twins, all aged roughly 18 to 30 years. The RNA used for TCR libraries was isolated from peripheral blood mononuclear cells. The sample comes from a study of identical twins (dated by TCRdb to about 2016). Describing the broader study: TCR alpha and beta repertoires from monozygotic twins, unrelated adults of various ages and cord blood were deep-sequenced to test whether fetal clonotypes persist. To rule out contamination, replicate twin experiments were performed at different times with different library preparation protocols. Overall results and qualifications from the work: Compared with coincidental sharing between unrelated individuals, out-of-frame TCR alpha sequences shared between twins had an excess of sequences with low generation probability. Abundant cord blood beta clonotypes had fewer insertions, young adult naive repertoires showed a similar but weaker trend, and memory repertoires showed no such trend. Conclusions relied on cross-sectional statistical analysis, since the same donors could not be followed over many years. In monozygotic twins, recombination models systematically underestimated out-of-frame TCR alpha sharing, but the models matched the sharing seen between unrelated individuals. Zero-insertion analyses could be partly confounded by invariant T cells such as MAIT and iNKT, although diverse VJ usage argued against such confounding for most clonotypes. A weaker excess of twin sharing was found in beta out-of-frame sequences because the signal-to-noise ratio was lowered by fewer shared sequences.

Library method: 5' RACE. Sequencing took place on an Illumina HiSeq 2000. Template switching added a universal primer binding site, and the final cDNA carried a unique molecular identifier that allowed TCR cDNA molecules to be counted accurately. Specific primers in the conserved constant-segment region were used to synthesize first-strand cDNA for TCR alpha and beta chains. To control for contamination, every cDNA library carried two barcodes: a SMART-Mk sample barcode plus Illumina barcodes. Two successive PCR steps introduced TruSeq adapter sequences along with Illumina sample barcodes. The TCR alpha and beta cDNA libraries were sequenced on the Illumina HiSeq platform using custom primers. Turning to the authors' computational methods: Raw reads were processed with MiGEC to extract unique molecular identifiers, and MiXCR was used to determine CDR3 positions. For each individual, recombination models were inferred using an EM algorithm with the repgenHMM and IGoR tools. Shared clonotypes were analyzed with the tcR package in R, and sharing was normalized by the product of cloneset sizes. Out-of-frame nonproductive sequences were analyzed to study raw recombination free of thymic and clonal selection effects. TCRdb trimmed the raw reads at Q25, called clones with MiXCR and kept productive beta chains. Entries are consolidated by CDR3 protein sequence, retaining the most common genes and DNA. TCRdb's processing, not the authors', yielded these V and J calls. The sample table lists roughly 720,000 distinct CDR3 sequences, approximately 18% of them with a count of one. The leading ten clones occupy around 13% of the sample.

The germline V gene (reference sequence) specifies LNHNV as CDR1 and YYDKDF as CDR2. The CDR3, from cysteine to phenylalanine, totals 13 residues. Solely the CDR3 DNA is kept, with 39 bases framed from the first base. Trimming costs V 0 bases and J 9 bases, and their ends lie 9 bases apart. The data also belong to a second study, concerning T cells expressing NK-cell markers. From the second report: Three sorted T-cell subsets (CD3+CD56+NKG2C+, CD3+CD56+NKG2C- and CD3+CD56-NKG2C+) from eight donors had their TCR beta-chain repertoires profiled. Among the eight sequenced donors, only one was HCMV-seronegative, while the other seven were HCMV-seropositive. In several experiments an anti-gammadeltaTCR antibody was added to restrict sorting to alphabetaTCR-expressing T cells. In six donors, the dominant CD3+CD56+NKG2C+ clonotypes were among the top 10 CD8+ clonotypes and accounted for 1.0-7.0% of CD8+ T cells. Those dominant clonotypes were again the most abundant among CD3+CD56-NKG2C+ cells in a handful of donors, at about 28.3-60.1%. Whether the expanded NKG2C-expressing T cell clones were specific for HCMV antigens remained unclear. The eight sequenced donors were randomly selected healthy volunteers, three men and five women. HCMV-specific IgG was detected in serum with a commercial ELISA kit to determine HCMV serostatus. For about 6 donors, bulk peripheral blood T-cell repertoires were additionally sequenced from unsorted PBMC. MIGEC handled demultiplexing of the reads and grouping by UMI, while MiTCR was used to assemble and quantify clonotypes. Only TCR cDNA sequences supported by at least two reads were kept to exclude erroneous sequences. The tcR package was used for downstream repertoire analysis, and clonotypes were matched across fractions by CDR3 nucleotide sequence plus V segment. Antigen specificity was annotated against VDJdb with VDJmatch, allowing one amino acid substitution in CDR3.

The chain is assembled from TRBV15 and TRBJ2-1; the D segment cannot be called with confidence. This clonotype was obtained from a woman aged 18-29 years in good health. The sequencing input was PBMCs. The DNA sequence is as follows: TGTGCCACCAGCAGAGATCTAGAGGCTGAGCAGTTCTTC. It specifies CATSRDLEAEQFF.